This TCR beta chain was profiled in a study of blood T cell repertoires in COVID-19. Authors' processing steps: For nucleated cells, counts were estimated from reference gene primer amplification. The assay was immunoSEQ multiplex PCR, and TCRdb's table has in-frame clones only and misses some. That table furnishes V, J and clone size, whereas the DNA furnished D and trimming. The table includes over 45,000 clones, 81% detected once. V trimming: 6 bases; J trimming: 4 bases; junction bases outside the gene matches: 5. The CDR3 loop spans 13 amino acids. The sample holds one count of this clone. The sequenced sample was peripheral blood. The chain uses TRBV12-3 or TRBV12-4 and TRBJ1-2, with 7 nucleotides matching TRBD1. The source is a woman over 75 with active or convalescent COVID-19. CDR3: CASSRTGGYGYTF. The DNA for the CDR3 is TGTGCCAGCAGCCGGACAGGCGGCTATGGCTACACCTTC.